This TCR beta chain was recorded in a study of shared clonotypes between healthy human individuals (dated by TCRdb to the early 2020s). In terms of the full investigation: A couple of women and a few men aged 18 to 49 years were included in the cohort. Per donor, leukapheresis produced somewhere between about 0.94 and 9.5 billion PBMCs. Blood TCR repertoires of five healthy adults were deeply sequenced to estimate repertoire size and the extent of clonotype sharing between individuals. To increase sequencing depth and limit assay-specific biases, TCR repertoire library preparation and sequencing were carried out by different laboratories using diverse techniques.

Germline trimming: 10 bases from V, 2 bases from J; junction bases outside gene matches: 7. The germline V gene (reference sequence) specifies MNHNY as CDR1 and SVGAGI as CDR2. The CDR3 sequence holds 14 residues, the cysteine and phenylalanine included. Only CDR3 DNA remains: 42 bases, in frame from the first base. The donors were healthy, HIV-negative adults with no recently reported acute infections or vaccinations. Every donor was a Caucasian adult residing in Nashville, Tennessee, USA. For unsorted samples, 75 million to 100 million PBMCs were counted and genomic DNA was extracted with the QIAamp DNA Blood Mini kit. Blood was obtained by leukapheresis, after which PBMCs were separated by Ficoll-Histopaque density gradient centrifugation and cryopreserved in liquid nitrogen vapor phase. Turning to this clone: Its antigen is not yet known. Qualities for individual bases were not recorded, and no much larger clone is one base off.

TCR CDR3 regions were amplified from genomic DNA by multiplex PCR using the deep immunoSEQ assay. Extracted genomic DNA from each cell subset was distributed evenly across all wells of several immunoSEQ 96-well plates, and each plate was treated as a replicate. For unsorted PBMC, roughly 330 ng of genomic DNA, equivalent to approximately 30,000 T cell genomes, went into each replicate PCR. Unsorted PBMC genomic DNA was sequenced across ten immunoSEQ deep assay plates. The purified libraries were quantified using a Qubit 3.0 fluorometer, sized with a Bioanalyzer 2100, and then quantified again using the KAPA Library Quantification kit. Every immunoSEQ 96-well plate was sequenced on a separate single-read 150-cycle Illumina NextSeq 550 flow cell. The source study handled its data this way. Because the immunoSEQ output included only junctional sequences and no quality scores, the filtering could not be the same as the filtering used for full-length reads. To assign V/J genes and CDR3, sequences were annotated using PyIR, a Python wrapper for IgBLAST v1.9, with IMGT germline references. Reads were removed for weak V/J assignments (E-value above 1e-6), missing CDR3, stop codons, out-of-frame junctions, or ambiguous translated residues. V3J clonotypes were defined by identical inferred V gene, J gene, and CDR3 amino acid sequence. Percentage overlap between repertoires was calculated by dividing the number of shared unique clonotypes by the size of the smaller repertoire. Repertoire richness was assessed with RTK rarefaction, the Chao1 estimator, and Recon v2.1 estimates of unobserved clonotypes. Sourced from immuneACCESS, this table was stored by TCRdb with only in-frame sequences that have V and J called. A share of the clones is absent; for the studies checked, an unresolved V gene accounts for under half, and the remainder has no known explanation. The DNA gave D and trimming, while V, J and clone size come from that table. The sample table holds about 560,000 clones, of which 70% to 80% were seen once. Of the sample, 12% falls within the top ten clones.

The full study reports these points: Sampling was limited to blood, and TCR repertoires in tissue likely differ from TCR repertoires in blood. The genetic and exposure-history diversity represented was limited by the small number of donors. Pairwise subsampling led to the expectation that sequencing depth would affect the degree of clonotype sharing among donors.

The sequence is built from TRBV6-6 and TRBJ2-3, with 9 junctional bases fitting TRBD1. The sequencing input was PBMCs. This sequence originates from a woman aged 40 to 50 in good health. Some clones in this sample may be carry-over from other donors' samples. The bases read TGTGCCACCCGGACAGGGGCCTTCACAGATACGCAGTATTTT. The translation is CATRTGAFTDTQYF.